The 21 T cell receptor beta chains below come from one sample, sequenced in a study of cytomegalovirus exposure and HLA in healthy donors. This PCR relied on a set of 60 Vbeta primers and 13 Jbeta primers. Profiled with immunoSEQ multiplex PCR; TCRdb holds only in-frame clones, not every one. The sample lists around 150,000 clones, roughly 80% occurring once. Sequencing was done on a sample of PBMCs. The receptor source for this set is a man aged 18 to 30 in good health and CMV-seropositive.

This chain links TRBV6-5 with TRBJ2-7, with 9 bases lining up with TRBD2. The V gene end was trimmed by 4 bases and the J gene end by 5 bases; junction bases not matched to a gene: 6. The CDR3 covers 14 residues. The germline V gene encodes CDR1 MNHEY and CDR2 SVGAGI. The CDR3 coding sequence is TGTGCCAGCAGTTCCATGGCTAGCGGGAACGAGCAGTACTTC. It codes for CASSSMASGNEQYF.

The chain is built from TRBV30 and TRBJ1-6; a weak D match, TRBD1 (5 bases). Germline values: CDR1 GTSNPN, CDR2 SVGIG (reference sequence). The CDR3 spans 16 residues. V lost 3 bases and J lost 7, with 19 bases in between. The chain's CDR3 is CAWSPMGGRLNSPLHF. The DNA for the CDR3 is TGTGCCTGGAGCCCTATGGGGGGACGCCTGAATTCACCCCTCCACTTT.

The rearrangement uses TRBV19 and TRBJ1-2; 7 nucleotides agree with TRBD1. J was trimmed by 8 bases and V by 2 bases; bases with no gene match: 5. Germline-derived CDR1 and CDR2 are LNHDA and SQIVND (reference sequence). This CDR3 comprises 13 residues. The CDR3 region has the DNA TGTGCCAGTAGTATAACAGGGGCAGAAGGCTACACCTTC. Translated: CASSITGAEGYTF. Looking up the rest from reference TRBV19 and TRBJ1-2 gives the full variable domain: DGGITQSPKYLFRKEGQNVTLSCEQNLNHDAMYWYRQDPGQGLRLIYYSQIVNDFQKGDIAEGYSVSREKKESFPLTVTSAQKNPTAFYLCASSITGAEGYTFGSGTRLTVV.

Only one count was recorded for this clone. The CDR3 nucleotides read TGTGCCAGCAGCGCCCTCCCCGAGCCCTTTAACCATGAGCAGTTCTTC. The encoded protein is CASSALPEPFNHEQFF. V and J are TRBV11-2 and TRBJ2-1; no reliable D call. The CDR3 runs to 16 residues. The V end lost 5 bases, the J end lost 8 bases, and 22 bases lay between the germline ends. The germline V gene encodes CDR1 SGHAT and CDR2 FQNNGV.

The V gene is TRBV5-1, the J gene TRBJ1-1; D may be TRBD1 (6 bases). CDR3 length: 16 residues. Germline V lookup: CDR1 SGHRS, CDR2 YFSETQ. The V end was cut by 0 bases, the J end by 5 bases, with 17 bases between. CDR3 sequence (DNA): TGCGCCAGCAGCTTGGAAACAGGGAGAGGAGCAACTGAAGCTTTCTTT. Protein sequence: CASSLETGRGATEAFF.

V usage is TRBV5-4 and J usage is TRBJ1-3, with TRBD1 as a possible D gene (5 bases). CDR3 length: 14 amino acids. Germline CDR1 is SGHNT and CDR2 is YYREEE (reference sequence). V was trimmed by 4 bases and J by 0 bases, leaving 8 bases between them. The CDR3 sequence is CASSPGGSGNTIYF. In DNA, the CDR3 is TGTGCCAGCAGCCCGGGGGGCTCTGGAAACACCATATATTTT.

The chain employs TRBV18 and TRBJ2-6; a possible D gene is TRBD2 (6 bases). Germline V CDR1 and CDR2: KGHSH, LQKENI. The CDR3 covers 13 residues. This CDR3 is CASGGSGANVLTF. In nucleotides, the CDR3 is TGTGCTTCCGGGGGCTCTGGGGCCAACGTCCTGACTTTC.

V gene TRBV5-1 combines with J gene TRBJ1-1; a weak D match, TRBD1 (6 bases). This CDR3 is 16 amino acids long. Germline values: CDR1 SGHRS, CDR2 YFSETQ. With 4 bases removed from V and 0 bases from J, the gap between germline ends came to 16 bases. The CDR3 loop reads CASSPGSPGVNTEAFF. DNA of the CDR3: TGCGCCAGCAGCCCTGGCAGCCCAGGGGTGAACACTGAAGCTTTCTTT.

The V and J genes are TRBV28 and TRBJ1-2; 9 nucleotides line up with TRBD1. The J segment lost 4 bases and the V segment lost 5 bases, leaving 11 bases of the junction unmatched. The CDR3 has 16 residues. Germline V gene sequence: CDR1 MDHEN, CDR2 SYDVKM. The CDR3 DNA sequence: TGTGCCAGCAGTAATAGTCGGACAGGGGCTACCTATGGCTACACCTTC. Protein: CASSNSRTGATYGYTF.

The rearrangement links TRBV28 to TRBJ2-3; 11 bases are shared with TRBD2. The CDR3 is 16 amino acids. The junction had 9 bases not matched to a gene; V was cut back by 2 bases and J by 8 bases. The V gene's germline CDR1 is MDHEN and CDR2 SYDVKM. The CDR3 DNA reads TGTGCCAGCAGTTTAGGTACCGGGACTAGCGGTGGTACGCAGTATTTT. This encodes CASSLGTGTSGGTQYF. The whole variable domain, filled in from reference TRBV28 and TRBJ2-3, reads DVKVTQSSRYLVKRTGEKVFLECVQDMDHENMFWYRQDPGLGLRLIYFSYDVKMKEKGDIPEGYSVSREKKERFSLILESASTNQTSMYLCASSLGTGTSGGTQYFGPGTRLTVL.

This clone was seen only once. V and J are TRBV11-2 and TRBJ2-3, with a possible D match to TRBD2 (6 bases). Trimming removed 5 bases from V and 2 bases from J, with 14 bases in between. This CDR3 is built from 15 residues. The V gene's germline CDR1 is SGHAT and CDR2 FQNNGV. The CDR3 region has the DNA TGTGCCAGCAGCGCTCCGGGACTCCTCACAGATACGCAGTATTTT. Translating it yields CASSAPGLLTDTQYF.

As concerns this clone: One junction end does not reproduce the germline sequence, and a read error may be involved. The gene calls are TRBV4-2 and TRBJ1-5; D not resolved. This CDR3 is built from 11 residues. Germline loops: CDR1 LGHNA, CDR2 YNFKEQ. This CDR3 reads CASSPHQAQHF. In DNA form, the CDR3 reads TGTGCCAGCAGTCCCCATCAGGCCCAGCATTTT.

This chain links TRBV7-3 with TRBJ2-1; TRBD2 matches 10 bases. The V gene end was trimmed by 2 bases and the J gene end by 3 bases; junction bases not matched to a gene: 1. This CDR3 is 15 amino acids long. From germline, CDR1 is SGHTA and CDR2 FQGTGA. The CDR3: CASSLLAGGYNEQFF. CDR3 coding DNA: TGTGCCAGCAGCTTATTAGCGGGAGGCTACAATGAGCAGTTCTTC.

This clone has just one count. The J gene is TRBJ2-5, the V gene TRBV14; maybe TRBD1 (6 bases). This CDR3 is 14 amino acids long. V lost 8 bases and J 4 bases, leaving 17 bases between the germline ends. Per the germline V gene, CDR1 is SGHDN and CDR2 is FVKESK. The CDR3: CASATGLQLETQYF. Here the CDR3 DNA reads TGTGCCAGCGCGACAGGACTGCAGTTAGAGACCCAGTACTTC.

There are a few counts of this clone. CDR3 bases: TGTGCCAGCAGTCTTGAGGGAAGGGGAAACACCATATATTTT. This gives the protein CASSLEGRGNTIYF. The V and J genes are TRBV28 and TRBJ1-3; D gene unclear. Germline V gene sequence: CDR1 MDHEN, CDR2 SYDVKM. The CDR3 is made up of 14 amino acids. Trimming took off 5 bases at V and 4 bases at J, with 12 bases between the two ends. The variable domain in full, with the rest retrieved from reference TRBV28 and TRBJ1-3, is DVKVTQSSRYLVKRTGEKVFLECVQDMDHENMFWYRQDPGLGLRLIYFSYDVKMKEKGDIPEGYSVSREKKERFSLILESASTNQTSMYLCASSLEGRGNTIYFGEGSWLTVV.

The rearrangement links TRBV15 to TRBJ2-7, with D perhaps matching TRBD1 (6 bases). V was pared by 1 base and J by 2 bases, with 9 bases between. Germline V gene lookup returns CDR1 LNHNV and CDR2 YYDKDF (reference sequence). The CDR3 has 14 residues. CDR3 in amino acids: CATSRGTAPYEQYF. The CDR3 DNA follows: TGTGCCACCAGCAGAGGGACAGCCCCCTACGAGCAGTACTTC.

CDR3 region: CASTFRTEDEQYF. The CDR3 DNA reads as TGTGCCAGCACTTTCCGGACAGAGGACGAGCAGTACTTC. This chain connects TRBV28 to TRBJ2-7, with D perhaps TRBD1 (6 bases). V lost 7 bases to trimming and J lost 5 bases, with 15 bases between them. This CDR3 spans 13 amino acids. The germline CDR1 and CDR2 sequences are MDHEN and SYDVKM.

The CDR3 loop reads CASRNSATNEKLFF. The CDR3 DNA reads TGTGCCAGCAGGAACTCCGCAACTAATGAAAAACTGTTTTTT. This rearrangement joins TRBV7-2 to TRBJ1-4; D gene ambiguous. In germline, CDR1 is SGHTA, CDR2 FQGNSA. The CDR3 covers 14 residues. Trimming removed 6 bases at V and 0 bases at J, with 8 bases between.

The genes are TRBV20-1 and TRBJ2-5; no reliable D call. The V gene lost 7 bases and the J gene lost 5 bases, with 8 bases spanning the gap. This CDR3 contains 10 residues. CDR1 and CDR2 from the germline V gene are DFQATT and SNEGSKA (reference sequence). The CDR3 DNA reads as TGCAGTGACTCGCGGGAGACCCAGTACTTC. This gives the protein CSDSRETQYF.

J is TRBJ2-1 and V is TRBV4-1, with 9 nucleotides matching TRBD2. The length of the CDR3 is 16 residues. The V and J ends lost 6 bases and 4 bases, in that order; junction bases with no gene match: 10. Germline V lookup: CDR1 MGHRA, CDR2 YSYEKL. This CDR3 reads CASSPRGGREYNEQFF. The DNA for the CDR3 is TGCGCCAGCAGTCCAAGGGGCGGGAGGGAATACAATGAGCAGTTCTTC.

The chain carries TRBV29-1 and TRBJ1-1; TRBD1 matches at 7 bases. Germline CDR1 reads SQVTM; CDR2 reads ANQGSEA. This CDR3 has 15 amino acids. V gave up 4 bases and J gave up 3 bases; unmatched junction bases: 11. The CDR3 bases are TGCAGCGTTGTAGGGGGCATTCGAAGGGACACTGAAGCTTTCTTT. This encodes CSVVGGIRRDTEAFF.